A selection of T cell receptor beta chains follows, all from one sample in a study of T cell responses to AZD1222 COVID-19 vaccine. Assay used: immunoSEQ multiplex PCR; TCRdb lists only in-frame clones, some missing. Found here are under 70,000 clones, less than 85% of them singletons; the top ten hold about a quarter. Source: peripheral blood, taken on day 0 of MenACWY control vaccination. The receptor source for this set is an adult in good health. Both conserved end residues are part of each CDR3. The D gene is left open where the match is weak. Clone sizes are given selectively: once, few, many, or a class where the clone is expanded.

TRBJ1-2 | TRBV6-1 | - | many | CASSESGEGYGYTF | TGTGCCAGCAGTGAAAGTGGGGAAGGATATGGCTACACCTTC
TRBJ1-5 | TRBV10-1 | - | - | CASTYREYHQPQHF | TGCGCTTCGACTTATAGGGAGTATCATCAGCCCCAGCATTTT
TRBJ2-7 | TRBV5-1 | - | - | CASSLGQGRNEQYF | TGCGCCAGCAGCTTGGGTCAGGGTCGCAACGAGCAGTACTTC
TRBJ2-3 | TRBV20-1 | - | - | CSASGEGDRTDTQYF | TGCAGTGCCAGTGGTGAGGGTGATAGGACAGATACGCAGTATTTT
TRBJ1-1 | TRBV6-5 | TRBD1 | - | CASSRGTGNTEAFF | TGTGCCAGCAGTCGTGGGACAGGGAACACTGAAGCTTTCTTT
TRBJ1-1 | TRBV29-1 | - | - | CSVVLNTEAFF | TGCAGCGTTGTGCTGAACACTGAAGCTTTCTTT
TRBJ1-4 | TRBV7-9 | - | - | CASSPRGVPGPNEKLFF | TGTGCCAGCAGCCCCAGAGGGGTACCAGGACCTAATGAAAAACTGTTTTTT
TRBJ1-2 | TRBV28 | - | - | CASSPGGDYGYTF | TGTGCCAGCAGCCCGGGGGGGGACTATGGCTACACCTTC
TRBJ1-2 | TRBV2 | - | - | CASSRDTLVGGYTF | TGTGCCAGCAGCCGGGACACCCTTGTCGGTGGCTACACCTTC
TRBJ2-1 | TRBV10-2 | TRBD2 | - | CASSEYLAGVNEQFF | TGCGCCAGCAGTGAGTATTTAGCGGGAGTGAATGAGCAGTTCTTC
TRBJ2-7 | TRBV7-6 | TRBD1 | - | CASSYGQGLGYEQYF | TGTGCCAGCAGCTACGGACAGGGGCTGGGCTACGAGCAGTACTTC
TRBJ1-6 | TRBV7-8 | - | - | CASSFRNSYNSPLHF | TGTGCCAGCAGCTTTAGAAACTCCTATAATTCACCCCTCCACTTT
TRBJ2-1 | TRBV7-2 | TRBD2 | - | CASSLGLAGPYNEQFF | TGTGCCAGCAGCTTAGGTCTAGCGGGACCTTACAATGAGCAGTTCTTC
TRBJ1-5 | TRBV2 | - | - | CASSGTNQPQHF | TGTGCCAGCAGTGGGACGAATCAGCCCCAGCATTTT
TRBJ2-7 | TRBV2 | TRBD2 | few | CASSERLAVSRREQYF | TGTGCCAGCAGTGAACGACTAGCGGTTAGTCGCCGCGAGCAGTACTTC
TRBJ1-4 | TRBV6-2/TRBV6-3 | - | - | CASSSRRRSNEKLFF | TGTGCCAGCAGTTCGAGACGGAGGTCTAATGAAAAACTGTTTTTT
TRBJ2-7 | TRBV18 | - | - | CASSRDRQEQYF | TGTGCCAGCTCTCGGGACCGTCAGGAGCAGTACTTC
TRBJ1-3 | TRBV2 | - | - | CASSAQGLSGNTIYF | TGTGCCAGCAGTGCCCAGGGGTTGAGTGGAAACACCATATATTTT
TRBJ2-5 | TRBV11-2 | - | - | CASSSLRGRQTQYF | TGTGCCAGCAGCTCCCTTAGGGGACGCCAGACCCAGTACTTC
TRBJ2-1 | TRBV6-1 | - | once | CASREVGGEQFF | TGTGCCAGCAGAGAAGTGGGGGGCGAGCAGTTCTTC
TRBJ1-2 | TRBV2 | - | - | CASSLRGFGYTF | TGTGCCAGCTCGCTGAGGGGTTTCGGCTACACCTTC
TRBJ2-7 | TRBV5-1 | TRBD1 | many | CASSLGQGAFYEQYF | TGCGCCAGCAGCTTGGGACAGGGGGCCTTCTACGAGCAGTACTTC
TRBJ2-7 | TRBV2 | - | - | CASKGRTDFYEQYF | TGTGCCAGCAAAGGCAGGACCGACTTCTACGAGCAGTACTTC
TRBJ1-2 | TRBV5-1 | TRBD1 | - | CASSARQGVYGYTF | TGCGCCAGCAGCGCCCGACAGGGTGTCTATGGCTACACCTTC
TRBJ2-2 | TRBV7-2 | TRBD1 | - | CASSLDSGTGSTGELFF | TGTGCCAGCAGCTTGGACTCCGGGACAGGGAGTACCGGGGAGCTGTTTTTT
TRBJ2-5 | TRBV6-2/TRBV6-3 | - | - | CASSSPLVFQTQYF | TGTGCCAGCAGTTCTCCACTAGTGTTCCAGACCCAGTACTTC
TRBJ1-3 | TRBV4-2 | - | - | CASSQDSGLGSGNTIYF | TGTGCCAGCAGCCAAGATTCAGGACTAGGCTCTGGAAACACCATATATTTT
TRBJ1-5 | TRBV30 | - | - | CAWSGRGGGPQHF | TGTGCCTGGAGTGGCCGCGGGGGAGGGCCCCAGCATTTT
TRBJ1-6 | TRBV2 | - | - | CASSTSGTWSPLHF | TGTGCCAGCAGTACATCAGGGACTTGGTCACCCCTCCACTTT
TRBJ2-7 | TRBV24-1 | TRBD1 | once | CARTGRTGSYEQYF | TGTGCCAGGACCGGAAGGACAGGATCCTACGAGCAGTACTTC
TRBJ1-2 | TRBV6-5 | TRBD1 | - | CASKQGALGYTF | TGTGCCAGCAAACAGGGGGCGCTTGGCTACACCTTC
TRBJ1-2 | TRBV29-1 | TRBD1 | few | CSARDRDGYTF | TGCAGCGCCCGGGACAGGGATGGCTACACCTTC
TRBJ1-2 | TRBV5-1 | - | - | CASSLGGGTNYGYTF | TGCGCCAGCAGCTTGGGGGGTGGCACTAACTATGGCTACACCTTC
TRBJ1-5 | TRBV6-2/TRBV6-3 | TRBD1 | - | CASSYGTGWDPQHF | TGTGCCAGCAGTTACGGGACAGGGTGGGATCCCCAGCATTTT
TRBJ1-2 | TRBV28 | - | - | CASSLPGRAARHYGYTF | TGTGCCAGCAGTTTACCAGGCAGGGCGGCCCGACACTATGGCTACACCTTC
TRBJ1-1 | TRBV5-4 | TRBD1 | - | CASSRDRDTEAFF | TGTGCCAGCAGCCGGGACAGGGATACTGAAGCTTTCTTT
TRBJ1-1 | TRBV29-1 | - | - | CSVRIGEAFF | TGCAGCGTTAGGATTGGTGAAGCTTTCTTT
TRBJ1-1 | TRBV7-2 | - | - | CASSLTRPRGYVNTEAFF | TGTGCCAGCAGCTTAACGAGACCTCGGGGGTATGTGAACACTGAAGCTTTCTTT
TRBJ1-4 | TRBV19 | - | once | CASTGGASEKLFF | TGTGCCAGTACCGGAGGGGCTAGTGAAAAACTGTTTTTT
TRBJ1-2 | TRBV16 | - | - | CASSQRYREDYGYTF | TGTGCCAGCAGCCAAAGGTATAGGGAGGACTATGGCTACACCTTC
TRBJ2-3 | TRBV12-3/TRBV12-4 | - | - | CASSLLTTDTQYF | TGTGCCAGCAGCCTTCTAACCACAGATACGCAGTATTTT
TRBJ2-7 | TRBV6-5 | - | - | CASKASAGEQYF | TGTGCCAGCAAGGCTAGCGCGGGCGAGCAGTACTTC
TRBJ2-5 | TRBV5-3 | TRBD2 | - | CARSLVQRGGPETQYF | TGTGCCAGAAGCTTGGTACAGCGGGGGGGCCCCGAGACCCAGTACTTC
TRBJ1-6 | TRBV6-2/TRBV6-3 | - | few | CASSYPGLDSPLHF | TGTGCCAGCAGTTACCCAGGGCTAGATTCACCCCTCCACTTT
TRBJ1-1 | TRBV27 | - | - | CASSFSGPNTEAFF | TGTGCCAGCAGTTTTTCAGGGCCGAACACTGAAGCTTTCTTT
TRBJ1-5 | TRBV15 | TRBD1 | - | CATSRDGQGHQPQHF | TGTGCCACCAGCAGAGACGGACAGGGTCATCAGCCCCAGCATTTT
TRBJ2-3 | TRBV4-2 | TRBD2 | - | CASSQGGGGGLSTDTQYF | TGTGCCAGCAGCCAAGGGGGAGGCGGGGGTCTTAGCACAGATACGCAGTATTTT
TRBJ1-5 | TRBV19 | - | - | CASSRGPYSNQPQHF | TGTGCCAGTAGTAGGGGCCCCTATAGCAATCAGCCCCAGCATTTT
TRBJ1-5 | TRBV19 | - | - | CASTNFGGTRQPQHF | TGTGCCAGTACCAACTTTGGGGGAACGAGACAGCCCCAGCATTTT
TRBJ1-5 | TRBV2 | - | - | CASSELRGPQPQHF | TGTGCCAGCAGTGAACTCAGGGGCCCTCAGCCCCAGCATTTT